This passage covers 26 T cell receptor beta chains from one sample sequenced in a study of T cells expressing NK-cell markers (dated by TCRdb to the early 2020s). Receptor libraries were prepared by 5' RACE. Sequencing took place on an Illumina HiSeq 2000. Each CDR3 protein sequence appears as one entry after TCRdb reprocessed the reads, and no DNA is included. The table of this sample itemizes about 440,000 distinct CDR3 sequences. The ten largest clones represent 6% to 9.5% of the sample. Sequences were obtained from blood T cells: a sorted CD56 or NKG2C T cell subset, CD4+ or CD8+ T cells, or bulk PBMC T cells (not recorded which). These receptors were collected from a woman between 18 and 70 years old in good health.

This chain connects TRBV20-1 to TRBJ2-6; TCRdb's D call of TRBD2 is untestable without DNA. The germline V gene encodes CDR1 DFQATT and CDR2 SNEGSKA (reference sequence). The CDR3 runs to 16 residues. CDR3 sequence reads: CSAGRPLDSGANVLTF.

The rearrangement uses TRBV9 and TRBJ2-7; TCRdb's assignment of TRBD1 cannot be checked, as there is no DNA. Looked up from germline, CDR1 is SGDLS and CDR2 is YYNGEE. The CDR3 has 12 amino acids. The CDR3: CASSTETYEQYF.

The rearrangement uses TRBV27 and TRBJ1-1. Per germline, CDR1 MNHEY and CDR2 SMNVEV (reference sequence). The CDR3 is 13 amino acids. The CDR3 region is CASKQIPNTEAFF.

The chain employs TRBV5-1 and TRBJ2-1; TCRdb's assignment of TRBD2 cannot be checked, as there is no DNA. Germline V gene lookup returns CDR1 SGHRS and CDR2 YFSETQ. CDR3 length equals 16 residues. The CDR3 is CASSSHLAGGYNEQFF.

V is TRBV6-5 and J is TRBJ2-1; TCRdb lists TRBD2, though no DNA is available to test this call. Per germline, CDR1 MNHEY and CDR2 SVGAGI. The CDR3 spans 17 residues. CDR3 sequence: CASSYSVPAGAYNEQFF.

The rearrangement joins TRBV7-9 to TRBJ2-1; TCRdb's D call, TRBD1, is unchecked because there is no DNA. The CDR3 runs 17 residues. The germline V gene encodes CDR1 SEHNR and CDR2 FQNEAQ (reference sequence). Here the CDR3 reads CASSLRPPGTGYNEQFF.

This chain connects TRBV11-2 to TRBJ2-3; there is no DNA to check the TCRdb D call of TRBD1. The length of the CDR3 is 16 residues. Germline CDR1 is SGHAT and CDR2 is FQNNGV. CDR3 protein: CASSANRDRGTDTQYF. Filled out from reference TRBV11-2 and TRBJ2-3, the complete variable domain reads EAGVAQSPRYKIIEKRQSVAFWCNPISGHATLYWYQQILGQGPKLLIQFQNNGVVDDSQLPKDRFSAERLKGVDSTLKIQPAKLEDSAVYLCASSANRDRGTDTQYFGPGTRLTVL.

J is TRBJ2-3 and V is TRBV14. The CDR3 has 15 residues. Looked up from germline, CDR1 is SGHDN and CDR2 is FVKESK. CDR3 residues: CASSQGTAGTDTQYF.

This rearrangement joins TRBV20-1 to TRBJ2-7; TCRdb indicates TRBD1, and absent DNA this call remains unverified. In germline, CDR1 is DFQATT, CDR2 SNEGSKA (reference sequence). This CDR3 is built from 15 residues. The CDR3 region is CSARGQGRRPYEQYF.

Here the CDR3 reads CASSLLAPPGDEQFF. The chain joins TRBV27 to TRBJ2-1; without DNA, the TCRdb call of TRBD1 cannot be checked. Looked up from germline, CDR1 is MNHEY and CDR2 is SMNVEV (reference sequence). This CDR3 contains 15 residues.

The chain recombines TRBV3-1 with TRBJ2-5; the TRBD2 assignment by TCRdb is unverifiable without DNA. The CDR3 length is 17 residues. Germline lookup yields CDR1 LGHDT and CDR2 YNNKEL (reference sequence). CDR3 sequence reads: CASSQVIAGGLQETQYF.

The gene calls are TRBV27 and TRBJ1-1; TCRdb indicates TRBD1, and absent DNA this call remains unverified. The CDR3 has 12 amino acids. CDR1 and CDR2 (germline): MNHEY, SMNVEV (reference sequence). Here the CDR3 reads CASSSFAAGAFF.

This chain joins TRBV4-2 and TRBJ2-7. CDR1 and CDR2 from the germline V gene are LGHNA and YNFKEQ. CDR3 size: 13 residues. CDR3: CASSQDWEGEQYF.

The chain has TRBV5-1 and TRBJ2-3; TCRdb selects TRBD1, and the lack of DNA leaves this call unchecked. CDR3 length equals 16 residues. CDR1 and CDR2 from the germline V gene are SGHRS and YFSETQ. The CDR3 loop reads CASSVSGTGGTDTQYF.

The chain is built from TRBV29-1 and TRBJ2-1; TCRdb calls TRBD2, which cannot be checked without DNA. Per the germline V gene, CDR1 is SQVTM and CDR2 is ANQGSEA. The CDR3 consists of 15 residues. The CDR3 spells CSASSNLPPYNEQFF.

The J gene is TRBJ2-1, the V gene TRBV7-9; the D call from TCRdb, TRBD2, cannot be confirmed without DNA. This CDR3 contains 16 residues. Germline CDR1 and CDR2: SEHNR and FQNEAQ (reference sequence). The CDR3 loop is CASSPAGLALNNEQFF. Full variable domain (outside the CDR3, taken from reference TRBV7-9 and TRBJ2-1): DTGVSQNPRHKITKRGQNVTFRCDPISEHNRLYWYRQTLGQGPEFLTYFQNEAQLEKSRLLSDRFSAERPKGSFSTLEIQRTEQGDSAMYLCASSPAGLALNNEQFFGPGTRLTVL.

The chain is built from TRBV12-3 or TRBV12-4 and TRBJ1-1. The CDR3 contains 14 residues. CDR3 protein: CASSSSRGTLEAFF.

J is TRBJ2-4 and V is TRBV7-3; the TRBD1 assignment by TCRdb is unverifiable without DNA. CDR3 size: 13 residues. In germline, CDR1 is SGHTA, CDR2 FQGTGA. CDR3: CASSLNGQGEKYF. Using reference TRBV7-3 and TRBJ2-4 for the parts outside the CDR3, the full variable domain is GAGVSQTPSNKVTEKGKYVELRCDPISGHTALYWYRQSLGQGPEFLIYFQGTGAADDSGLPNDRFFAVRPEGSVSTLKIQRTERGDSAVYLCASSLNGQGEKYFGAGTRLSVL.

The chain joins TRBV20-1 to TRBJ2-3; no DNA is available, so the TRBD1 call from TCRdb remains unchecked. CDR3 length: 13 residues. Germline V lookup: CDR1 DFQATT, CDR2 SNEGSKA (reference sequence). This chain's CDR3 is CSARWGITDTQYF.

The rearrangement joins TRBV20-1 to TRBJ2-5; TCRdb's D call of TRBD1 is untestable without DNA. This CDR3 comprises 13 residues. In germline, CDR1 is DFQATT, CDR2 SNEGSKA (reference sequence). The CDR3 is CSASPRYQETQYF.

This chain joins TRBV11-2 and TRBJ1-2; absent DNA, TCRdb's TRBD1 call cannot be checked. This CDR3 region has 16 residues. Germline V gene data show CDR1 as SGHAT and CDR2 as FQNNGV. The CDR3 loop reads CASRATPGQGNYGYTF.

The CDR3 protein is CASSSTGPGNTIYF. The rearrangement links TRBV6-1 to TRBJ1-3. The V gene's germline CDR1 is MNHNS and CDR2 SASEGT. The CDR3 loop spans 14 amino acids.

The rearrangement joins TRBV18 to TRBJ1-1; TCRdb lists TRBD1, though no DNA is available to test this call. Germline V gene sequence: CDR1 KGHSH, CDR2 LQKENI. CDR3 size: 14 residues. The CDR3 spells CASSGGQGFTEAFF.

The chain carries TRBV4-3 and TRBJ2-1; the D call from TCRdb, TRBD1, cannot be confirmed without DNA. Germline V gives CDR1 LGHNA, CDR2 YSLEER. This CDR3 has 15 amino acids. The CDR3 is CASSQDAGAYNEQFF.

The gene calls are TRBV28 and TRBJ2-7; TCRdb designates TRBD2, a call that cannot be tested without DNA. The CDR3 consists of 13 residues. The germline V gene encodes CDR1 MDHEN and CDR2 SYDVKM. The CDR3 spells CASSPGLPGEQYF. The full variable domain, its missing parts supplied by reference TRBV28 and TRBJ2-7, is DVKVTQSSRYLVKRTGEKVFLECVQDMDHENMFWYRQDPGLGLRLIYFSYDVKMKEKGDIPEGYSVSREKKERFSLILESASTNQTSMYLCASSPGLPGEQYFGPGTRLTVT.

The chain carries TRBV25-1 and TRBJ2-3. CDR1 MGHDK and CDR2 SYGVNS come from the germline V gene. This CDR3 has 11 amino acids. The CDR3 reads CASMTRDTQYF.